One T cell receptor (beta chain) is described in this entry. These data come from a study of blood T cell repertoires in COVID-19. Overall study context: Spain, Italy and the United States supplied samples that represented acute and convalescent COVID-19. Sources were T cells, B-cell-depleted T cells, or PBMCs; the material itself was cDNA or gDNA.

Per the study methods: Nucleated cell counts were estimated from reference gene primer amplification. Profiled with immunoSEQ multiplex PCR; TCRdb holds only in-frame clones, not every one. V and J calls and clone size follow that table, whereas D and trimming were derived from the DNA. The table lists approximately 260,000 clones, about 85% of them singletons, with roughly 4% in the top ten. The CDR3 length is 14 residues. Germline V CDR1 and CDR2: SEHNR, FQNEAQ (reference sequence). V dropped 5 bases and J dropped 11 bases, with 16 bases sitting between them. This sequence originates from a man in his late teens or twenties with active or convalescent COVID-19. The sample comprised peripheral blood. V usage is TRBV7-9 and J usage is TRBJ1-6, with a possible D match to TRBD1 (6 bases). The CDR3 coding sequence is TGTGCCAGCAGCAATTCACAGGGAAAGGCACCCCTCCACTTT. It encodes CASSNSQGKAPLHF.